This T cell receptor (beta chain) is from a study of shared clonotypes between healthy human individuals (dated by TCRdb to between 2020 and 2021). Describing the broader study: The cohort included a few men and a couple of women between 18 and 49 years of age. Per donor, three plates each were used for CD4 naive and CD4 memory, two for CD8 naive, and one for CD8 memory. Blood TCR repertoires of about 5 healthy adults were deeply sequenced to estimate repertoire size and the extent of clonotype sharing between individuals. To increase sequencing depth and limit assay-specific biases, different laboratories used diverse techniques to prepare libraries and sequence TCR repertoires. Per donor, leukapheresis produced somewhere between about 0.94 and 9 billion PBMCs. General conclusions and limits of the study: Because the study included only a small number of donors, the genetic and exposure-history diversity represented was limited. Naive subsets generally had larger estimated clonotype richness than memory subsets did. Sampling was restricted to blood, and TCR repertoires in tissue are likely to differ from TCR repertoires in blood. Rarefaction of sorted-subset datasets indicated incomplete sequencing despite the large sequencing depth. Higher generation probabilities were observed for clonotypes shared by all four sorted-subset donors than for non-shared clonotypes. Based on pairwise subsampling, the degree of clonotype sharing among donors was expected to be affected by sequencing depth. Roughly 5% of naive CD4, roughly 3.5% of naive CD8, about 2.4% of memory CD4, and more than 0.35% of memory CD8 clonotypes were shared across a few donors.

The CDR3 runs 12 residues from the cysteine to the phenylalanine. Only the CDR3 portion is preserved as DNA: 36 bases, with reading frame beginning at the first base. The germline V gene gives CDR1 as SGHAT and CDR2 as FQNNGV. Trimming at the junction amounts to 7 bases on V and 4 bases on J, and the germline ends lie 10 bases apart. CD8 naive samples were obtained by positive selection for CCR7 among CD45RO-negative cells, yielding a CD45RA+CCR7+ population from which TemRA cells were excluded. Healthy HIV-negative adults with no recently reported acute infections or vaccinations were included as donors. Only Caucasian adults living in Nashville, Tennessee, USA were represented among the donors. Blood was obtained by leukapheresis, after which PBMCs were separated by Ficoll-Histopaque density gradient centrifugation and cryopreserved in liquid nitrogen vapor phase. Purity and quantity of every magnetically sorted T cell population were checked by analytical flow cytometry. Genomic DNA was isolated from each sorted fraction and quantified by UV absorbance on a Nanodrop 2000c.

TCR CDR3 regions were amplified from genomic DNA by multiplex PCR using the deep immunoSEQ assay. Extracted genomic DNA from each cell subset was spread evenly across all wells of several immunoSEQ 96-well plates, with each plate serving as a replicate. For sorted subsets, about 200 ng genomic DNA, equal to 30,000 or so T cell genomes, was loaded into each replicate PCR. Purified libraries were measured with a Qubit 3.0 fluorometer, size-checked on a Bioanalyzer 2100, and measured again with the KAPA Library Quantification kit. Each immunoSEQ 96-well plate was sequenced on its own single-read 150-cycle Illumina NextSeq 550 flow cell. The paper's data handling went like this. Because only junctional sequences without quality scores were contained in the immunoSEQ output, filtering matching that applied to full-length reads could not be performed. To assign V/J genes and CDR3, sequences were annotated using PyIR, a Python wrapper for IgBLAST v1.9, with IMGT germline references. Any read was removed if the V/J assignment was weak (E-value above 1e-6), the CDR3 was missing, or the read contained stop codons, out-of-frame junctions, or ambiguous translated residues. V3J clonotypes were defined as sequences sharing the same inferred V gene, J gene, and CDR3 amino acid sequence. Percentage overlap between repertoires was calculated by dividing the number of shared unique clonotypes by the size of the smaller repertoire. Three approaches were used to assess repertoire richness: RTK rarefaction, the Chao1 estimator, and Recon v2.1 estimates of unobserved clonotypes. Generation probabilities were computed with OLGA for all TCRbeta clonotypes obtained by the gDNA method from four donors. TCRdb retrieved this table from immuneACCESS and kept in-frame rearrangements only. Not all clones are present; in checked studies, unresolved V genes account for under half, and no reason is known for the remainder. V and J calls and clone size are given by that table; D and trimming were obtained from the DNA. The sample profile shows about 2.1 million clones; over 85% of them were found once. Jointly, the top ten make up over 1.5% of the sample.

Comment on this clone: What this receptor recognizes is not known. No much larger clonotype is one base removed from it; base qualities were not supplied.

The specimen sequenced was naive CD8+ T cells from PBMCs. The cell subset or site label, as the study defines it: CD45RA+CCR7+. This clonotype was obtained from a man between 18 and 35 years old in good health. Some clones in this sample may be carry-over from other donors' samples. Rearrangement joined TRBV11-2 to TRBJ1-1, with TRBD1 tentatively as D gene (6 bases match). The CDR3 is CASMRGGTEAFF. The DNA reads TGTGCCAGCATGAGGGGGGGCACTGAAGCTTTCTTT.